The following is a T cell receptor beta chain sequence with its context. Its target is not known. MiXCR, applied by TCRdb to the 5' RACE reads, yields one record per CDR3 protein. The sample has about 430,000 distinct CDR3 sequences; 24% are singletons. The CDR3 spans 17 residues. J was trimmed by 5 bases and V by 0 bases; bases with no gene match: 12. The germline gives CDR1 MNHEY, CDR2 SVGAGI. This specimen belongs to a study of T-cell memory formation after mild COVID-19. Study-wide findings and caveats: Day 15 to 85 contracting clones showed balanced CD4/CD8; later expanders leaned CD4+.

The chain employs TRBV6-5 and TRBJ1-2; TRBD1 aligns across 7 bases. Sequencing was performed on PBMCs or a T cell subset sorted from them (not recorded which). The TCR comes from an adult woman who had mild COVID-19 (a few samples of this study predate the infection). Cell type and time point are not known. CDR3 protein: CASSYSPQGGATYGYTF. CDR3 in DNA: TGTGCCAGCAGTTACTCTCCCCAGGGGGGCGCCACGTATGGCTACACCTTC.